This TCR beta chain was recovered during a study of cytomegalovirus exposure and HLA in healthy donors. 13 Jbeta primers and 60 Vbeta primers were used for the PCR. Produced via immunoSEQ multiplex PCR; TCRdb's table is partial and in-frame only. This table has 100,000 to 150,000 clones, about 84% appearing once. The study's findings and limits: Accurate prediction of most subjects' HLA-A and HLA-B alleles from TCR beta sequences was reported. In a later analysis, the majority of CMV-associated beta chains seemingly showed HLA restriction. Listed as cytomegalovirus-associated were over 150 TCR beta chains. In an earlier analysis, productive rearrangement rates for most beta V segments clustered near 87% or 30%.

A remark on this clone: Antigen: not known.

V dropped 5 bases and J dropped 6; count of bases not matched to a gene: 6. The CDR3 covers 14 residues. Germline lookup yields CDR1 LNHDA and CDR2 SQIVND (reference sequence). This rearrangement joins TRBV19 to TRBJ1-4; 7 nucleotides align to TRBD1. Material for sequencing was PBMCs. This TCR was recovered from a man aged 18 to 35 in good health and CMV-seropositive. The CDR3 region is CASSDRAGHEKLFF. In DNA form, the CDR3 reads TGTGCCAGTAGTGACAGGGCTGGCCATGAAAAACTGTTTTTT.